This entry features one T cell receptor beta chain sequence. These data are taken from a study of blood T cell repertoires in COVID-19. Study details: From T cells, B-cell-depleted T cells, or PBMCs came the material, which was cDNA or gDNA.

The participants were between roughly 18 and 89 years old and came from about two dozen US areas. Cohort 3 donors counted as recovered after two negative PCRs, clearance, or resolved symptoms. This table comes from immunoSEQ multiplex PCR, and its TCRdb copy is limited to in-frame clones, with some not included. The profile shows 250,000 or so clones, roughly 90% of them singletons. Sequenced input: PBMCs or T cells enriched from blood (not recorded which). This clonotype originated in a man aged 40-50 years who had recovered from COVID-19.

CDR3 sequence (DNA): TGTGCCAGCAGTGAAACCCTCCCGCTGACAGGCTCAAATGAAAAACTGTTTTTT. Translation gives CASSETLPLTGSNEKLFF. V usage is TRBV6-1 and J usage is TRBJ1-4, with D perhaps TRBD1 (6 bases). Germline assignment: CDR1 MNHNS and CDR2 SASEGT. The ends were cut back, 2 bases at V and 5 bases at J, with 21 bases in the middle. The CDR3 totals 18 residues.